This TCR beta chain was sequenced for a study of shared clonotypes between healthy human individuals. Deep was the level at which the assay was run. Over several immunoSEQ plates, each subset's genomic DNA was distributed in even portions. Assay: immunoSEQ multiplex PCR; the TCRdb copy retains only in-frame clones and omits some. The sample lists nearly 500,000 clones, roughly four fifths occurring once. Germline CDR1 SGHTA, CDR2 FQGNSA. The ends lost 1 base at V and 6 bases at J; junction bases unmatched: 3. The CDR3 loop spans 15 amino acids. The TCR sequence derives from a woman between 40 and 55 years old in good health. Some clones in this sample may be carry-over from other donors' samples. The chain joins TRBV7-2 to TRBJ2-1, with 10 positions matching TRBD1. Material: PBMCs. The CDR3 is CASSLVGTGVNEQFF. The CDR3 DNA reads as TGTGCCAGCAGCTTAGTCGGGACAGGGGTCAATGAGCAGTTCTTC.